The text below deals with one T cell receptor beta chain. The target antigen is unknown. The junction and the germline gene differ at one end; a read error may be behind it. The template was RNA from unsorted bulk tissue. More than 3 cm separated this lung sample from the edge of the tumor. A modified ARM-PCR protocol with three rounds of nested PCR amplified TCRbeta. MiXCR was run by TCRdb on the multiplex PCR reads, yielding one entry per CDR3 protein. This table holds about 110,000 distinct CDR3 sequences, 62% found once. This sample was included in a study of tumor and adjacent non-tumor tissue in lung cancer. Across the whole study: Patients were aged 31 to 76, around ten men and 5 women, stage I to III.

Whole-study findings and limits: Top 100 clones took a larger repertoire share in normal lung.

The sequenced sample was distant non-tumor lung tissue. This TCR came from a man between 60 and 70 years old with non-small cell lung cancer.

The CDR3 region is CSVDIGQGLAYDYAF. The CDR3 DNA reads as TGCAGCGTTGACATCGGACAGGGATTAGCCTATGACTACGCCTTC. The V and J genes are TRBV29-1 and TRBJ1-2, with 8 bases fitting TRBD1. This CDR3 is 15 amino acids long. The germline V gene has CDR1 SQVTM and CDR2 ANQGSEA.